This TCR beta chain derives from a study of blood T cell repertoires in COVID-19. Study details: There were acute and convalescent COVID-19 samples, and they came from the United States, Italy and Spain. PBMCs, B-cell-depleted T cells, or T cells were the source of the cDNA or gDNA that made up the material.

Authors' data handling: The assay estimated nucleated cells by amplifying reference gene primers. Data came from immunoSEQ multiplex PCR; TCRdb stores just in-frame clones and leaves some out. V and J calls and clone size are copied from that table; D and trimming were computed from the DNA. This repertoire shows about 93,000 clones, around 90% found once; its top ten account for approximately 1.5%. Deletions cut 6 bases from V and 6 bases from J, with 11 bases between. The CDR3 spans 12 residues. The V and J genes are TRBV12-3 or TRBV12-4 and TRBJ1-2; D perhaps matches TRBD1 (6 bases). The sequence came from a human donor with active COVID-19. The donor label of this sample is uncertain. Sequenced: peripheral blood. The CDR3 coding sequence is TGTGCCAGCAGCCCTCAGGGGCATGGCTACACCTTC. Its translation is CASSPQGHGYTF.